This is a list of T cell receptor beta chains from one sample in a study of blood T cells in healthy people across ages. TCRdb independently ran MiXCR on the 5' RACE reads; one entry per CDR3 protein. This sample yields fewer than 1,200,000 distinct CDR3 sequences, of which approximately 25% are seen a single time; approximately 0.79% belongs to the top ten. The same sample was also used in a study of T cells of mothers and their children.

The source material was blood. Receptors were obtained from a girl aged 2 to 10 in good health. Each CDR3 is given with its conserved first and last residue. Size is stated for part of the rows, as once, few or many counts, or as a class when the clone is expanded.

abundance: .; j_gene: TRBJ2-7; v_gene: TRBV20-1; CDR3aa: CSARDRTITGQYF
abundance: few; j_gene: TRBJ2-1; v_gene: TRBV7-9; CDR3aa: CASMWANNEQFF
abundance: few; j_gene: TRBJ2-5; v_gene: TRBV6-5; CDR3aa: CASSYSGGEGSETQYF
abundance: few; j_gene: TRBJ2-7; v_gene: TRBV29-1; CDR3aa: CSVAGARTYEQYF
abundance: .; j_gene: TRBJ1-4; v_gene: TRBV3-1; CDR3aa: CASSQVAEANEKLFF
abundance: .; j_gene: TRBJ2-7; v_gene: TRBV9; CDR3aa: CASSEGATSGYEQYF
abundance: .; j_gene: TRBJ2-1; v_gene: TRBV7-3; CDR3aa: CASSSEPGLVEEQFF
abundance: few; j_gene: TRBJ2-5; v_gene: TRBV24-1; CDR3aa: CATSRGDRQETQYF
abundance: .; j_gene: TRBJ1-2; v_gene: TRBV7-9; CDR3aa: CASSLAGRVNGYTF
abundance: few; j_gene: TRBJ2-5; v_gene: TRBV13; CDR3aa: CASSLYLQETQYF
abundance: .; j_gene: TRBJ1-1; v_gene: TRBV7-6; CDR3aa: CASSPSLRNTEAFF
abundance: once; j_gene: .; v_gene: TRBV12-3/TRBV12-4; CDR3aa: CASSFEGRYNEQFF
abundance: .; j_gene: TRBJ2-7; v_gene: TRBV6-6; CDR3aa: CASRNQGGSYEQYF
abundance: few; j_gene: TRBJ1-2; v_gene: TRBV20-1; CDR3aa: CSASLDRGEPYGYTF
abundance: .; j_gene: TRBJ2-3; v_gene: TRBV29-1; CDR3aa: CSVETGGNTDTQYF